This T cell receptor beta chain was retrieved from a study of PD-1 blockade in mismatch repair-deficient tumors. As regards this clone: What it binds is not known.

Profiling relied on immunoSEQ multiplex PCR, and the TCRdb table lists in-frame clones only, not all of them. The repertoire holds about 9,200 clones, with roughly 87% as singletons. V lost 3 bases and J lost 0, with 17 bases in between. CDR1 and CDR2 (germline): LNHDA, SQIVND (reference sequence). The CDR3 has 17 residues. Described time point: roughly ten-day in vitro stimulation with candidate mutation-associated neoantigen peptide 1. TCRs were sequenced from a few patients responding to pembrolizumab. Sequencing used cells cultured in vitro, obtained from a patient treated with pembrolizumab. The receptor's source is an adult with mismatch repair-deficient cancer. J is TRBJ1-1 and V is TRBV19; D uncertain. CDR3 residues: CASSIPSVGEVNTEAFF. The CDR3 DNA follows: TGTGCCAGTAGTATCCCCTCAGTAGGAGAGGTGAACACTGAAGCTTTCTTT. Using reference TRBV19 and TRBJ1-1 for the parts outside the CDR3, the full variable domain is DGGITQSPKYLFRKEGQNVTLSCEQNLNHDAMYWYRQDPGQGLRLIYYSQIVNDFQKGDIAEGYSVSREKKESFPLTVTSAQKNPTAFYLCASSIPSVGEVNTEAFFGQGTRLTVV.